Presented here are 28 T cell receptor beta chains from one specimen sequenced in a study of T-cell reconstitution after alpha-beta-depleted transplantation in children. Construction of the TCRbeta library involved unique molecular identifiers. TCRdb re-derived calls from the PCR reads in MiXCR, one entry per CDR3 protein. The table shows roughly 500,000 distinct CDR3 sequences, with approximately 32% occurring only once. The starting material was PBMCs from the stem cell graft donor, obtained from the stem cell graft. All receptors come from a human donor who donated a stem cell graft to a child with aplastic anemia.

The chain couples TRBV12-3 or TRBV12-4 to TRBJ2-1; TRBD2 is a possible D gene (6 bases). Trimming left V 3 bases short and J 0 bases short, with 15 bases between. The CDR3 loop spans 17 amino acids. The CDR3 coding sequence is TGTGCCAGCAGTTTCAGCGATAGCGGAAGCTCCTACAATGAGCAGTTCTTC. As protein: CASSFSDSGSSYNEQFF.

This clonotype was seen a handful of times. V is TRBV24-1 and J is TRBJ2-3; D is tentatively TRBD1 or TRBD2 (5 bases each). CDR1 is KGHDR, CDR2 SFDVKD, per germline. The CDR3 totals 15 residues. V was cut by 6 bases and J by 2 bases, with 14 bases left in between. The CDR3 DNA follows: TGTGCCACCAGTACGACCGGGACGGTCACAGATACGCAGTATTTT. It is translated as CATSTTGTVTDTQYF.

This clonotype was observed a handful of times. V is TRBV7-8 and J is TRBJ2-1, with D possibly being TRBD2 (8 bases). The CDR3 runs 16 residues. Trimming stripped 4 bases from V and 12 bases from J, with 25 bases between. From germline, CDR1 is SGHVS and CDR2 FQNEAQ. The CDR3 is CASSSTGAGGGLMQFF. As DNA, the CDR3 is TGTGCCAGCAGCTCAACAGGGGCCGGGGGGGGCCTGATGCAGTTCTTC.

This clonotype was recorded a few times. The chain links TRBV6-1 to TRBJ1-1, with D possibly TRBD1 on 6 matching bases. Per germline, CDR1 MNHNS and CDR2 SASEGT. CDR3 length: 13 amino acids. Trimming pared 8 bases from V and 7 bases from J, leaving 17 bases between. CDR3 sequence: CASEDGGQSEAFF. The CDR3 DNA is TGTGCCAGCGAGGACGGGGGGCAGAGTGAAGCTTTCTTT.

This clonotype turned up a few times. The CDR3 DNA is TGTGCCACCAGCCCCCGAGGTGGGAATGAAAAACTGTTTTTT. Residues: CATSPRGGNEKLFF. This rearrangement joins TRBV15 to TRBJ1-4; D ambiguous. V lost 5 bases and J lost 5, with 12 bases in between. Germline CDR1 is LNHNV and CDR2 is YYDKDF (reference sequence). CDR3 length: 14 amino acids.

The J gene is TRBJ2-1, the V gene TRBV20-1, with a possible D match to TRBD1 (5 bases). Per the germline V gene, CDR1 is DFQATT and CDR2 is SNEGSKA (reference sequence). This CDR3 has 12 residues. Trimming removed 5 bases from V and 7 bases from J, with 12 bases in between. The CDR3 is CSALKGENEQFF. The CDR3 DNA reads TGCAGTGCTCTAAAAGGGGAAAATGAGCAGTTCTTC.

CDR3 sequence (DNA): TGTGCCAGCAGTTACGAGATGGGGGTAGAGACCCAGTACTTC. Translated: CASSYEMGVETQYF. The chain joins TRBV6-2 or TRBV6-3 to TRBJ2-5; perhaps D is TRBD1 or TRBD2 (5 bases each). CDR3 length: 14 residues. Trimming took 2 bases from V and 4 from J, leaving 11 bases between them. Germline V gives CDR1 MNHEY, CDR2 SVGEGT.

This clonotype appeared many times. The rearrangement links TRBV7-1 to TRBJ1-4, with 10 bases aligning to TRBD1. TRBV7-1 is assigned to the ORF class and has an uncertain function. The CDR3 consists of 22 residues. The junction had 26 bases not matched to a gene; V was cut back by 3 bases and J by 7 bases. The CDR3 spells CASSSRPGTGASSLDPSEKLFF. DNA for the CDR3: TGTGCCAGCAGCTCCCGTCCCGGGACAGGGGCCTCTAGTTTGGATCCGAGTGAAAAACTGTTTTTT.

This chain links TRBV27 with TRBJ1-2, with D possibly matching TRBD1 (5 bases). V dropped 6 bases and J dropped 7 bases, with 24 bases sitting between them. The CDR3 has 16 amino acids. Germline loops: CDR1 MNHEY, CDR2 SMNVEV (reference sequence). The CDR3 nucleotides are TGTGCCAGCAGCTCTCTCGTGGAGGGGCCTGGGGGTGGCTACACCTTC. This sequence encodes CASSSLVEGPGGGYTF.

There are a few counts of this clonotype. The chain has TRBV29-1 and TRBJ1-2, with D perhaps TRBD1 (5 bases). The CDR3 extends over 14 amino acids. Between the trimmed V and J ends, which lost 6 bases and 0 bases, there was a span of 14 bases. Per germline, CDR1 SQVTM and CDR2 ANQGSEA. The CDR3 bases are TGCAGCGTATTTCCAGGGCAAGCTAACTATGGCTACACCTTC. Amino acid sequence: CSVFPGQANYGYTF.

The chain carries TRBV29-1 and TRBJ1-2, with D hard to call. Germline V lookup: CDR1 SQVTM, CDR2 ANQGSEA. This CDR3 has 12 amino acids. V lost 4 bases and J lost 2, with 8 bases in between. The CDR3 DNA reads TGCAGCGTTGGGTCCAGGAACTATGGCTACACCTTC. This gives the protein CSVGSRNYGYTF.

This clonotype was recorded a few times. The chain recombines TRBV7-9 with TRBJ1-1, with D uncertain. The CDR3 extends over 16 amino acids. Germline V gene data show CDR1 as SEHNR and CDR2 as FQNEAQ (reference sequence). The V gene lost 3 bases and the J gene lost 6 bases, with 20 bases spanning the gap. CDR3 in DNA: TGTGCCAGCAGCTTTTCTGTTTATGAGACCCAGCCTGAAGCTTTCTTT. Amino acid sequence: CASSFSVYETQPEAFF.

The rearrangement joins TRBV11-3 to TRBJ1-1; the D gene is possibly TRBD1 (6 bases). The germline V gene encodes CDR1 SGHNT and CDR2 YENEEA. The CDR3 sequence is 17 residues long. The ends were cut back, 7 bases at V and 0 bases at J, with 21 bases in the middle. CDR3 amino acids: CASTLHGQRFMNTEAFF. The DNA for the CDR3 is TGTGCCAGCACCCTACATGGACAGAGATTCATGAACACTGAAGCTTTCTTT.

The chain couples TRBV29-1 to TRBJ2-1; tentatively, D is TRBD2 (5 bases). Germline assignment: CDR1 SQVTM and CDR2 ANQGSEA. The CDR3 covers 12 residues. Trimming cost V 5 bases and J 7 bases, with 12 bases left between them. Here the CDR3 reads CSVPTQRNEQFF. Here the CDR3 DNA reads TGCAGCGTTCCCACCCAGCGGAATGAGCAGTTCTTC.

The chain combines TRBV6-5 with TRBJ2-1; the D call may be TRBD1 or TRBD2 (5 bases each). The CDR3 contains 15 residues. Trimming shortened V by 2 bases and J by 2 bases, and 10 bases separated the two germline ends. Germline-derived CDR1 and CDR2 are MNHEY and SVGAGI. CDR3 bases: TGTGCCAGCAGTTACAGGGACGGAGCCTACAATGAGCAGTTCTTC. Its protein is CASSYRDGAYNEQFF.

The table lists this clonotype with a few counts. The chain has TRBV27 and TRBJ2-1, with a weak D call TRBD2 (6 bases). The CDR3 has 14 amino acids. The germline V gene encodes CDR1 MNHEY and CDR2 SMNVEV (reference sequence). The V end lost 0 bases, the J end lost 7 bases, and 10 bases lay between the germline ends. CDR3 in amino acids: CASSLSSGFNEQFF. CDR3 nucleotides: TGTGCCAGCAGTTTATCTAGCGGTTTTAATGAGCAGTTCTTC.

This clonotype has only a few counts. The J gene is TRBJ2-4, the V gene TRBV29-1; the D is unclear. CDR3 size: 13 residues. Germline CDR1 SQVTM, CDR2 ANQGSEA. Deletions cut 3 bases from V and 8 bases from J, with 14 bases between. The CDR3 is CSVDDGNLDIQYF. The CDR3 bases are TGCAGCGTTGATGATGGAAACTTGGACATTCAGTACTTC.

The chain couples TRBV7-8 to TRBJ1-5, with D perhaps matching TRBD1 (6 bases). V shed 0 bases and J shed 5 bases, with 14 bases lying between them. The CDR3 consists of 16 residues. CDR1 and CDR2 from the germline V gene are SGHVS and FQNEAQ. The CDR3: CASSLAGRGWDQPQHF. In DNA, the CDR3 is TGTGCCAGCAGCTTAGCGGGCAGGGGATGGGATCAGCCCCAGCATTTT.

CDR3 region: CASSPRWTGVNEQFF. In nucleotides, the CDR3 is TGTGCCAGCAGCCCTCGTTGGACAGGGGTCAATGAGCAGTTCTTC. This sequence joins TRBV3-1 and TRBJ2-1; 9 bases align to TRBD1. V dropped 4 bases and J dropped 6; count of bases not matched to a gene: 7. The CDR3 has 15 amino acids. Germline values: CDR1 LGHDT, CDR2 YNNKEL (reference sequence).

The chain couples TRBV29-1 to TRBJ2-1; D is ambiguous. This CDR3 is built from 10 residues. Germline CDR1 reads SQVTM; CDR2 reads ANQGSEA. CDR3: CTDPVPEQFF. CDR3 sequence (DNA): TGCACCGACCCGGTTCCTGAGCAGTTCTTC.

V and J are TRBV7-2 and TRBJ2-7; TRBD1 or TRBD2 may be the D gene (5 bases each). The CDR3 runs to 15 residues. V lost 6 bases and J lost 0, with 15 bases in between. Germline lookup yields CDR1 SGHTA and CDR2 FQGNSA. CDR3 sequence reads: CASSQSPGPSYEQYF. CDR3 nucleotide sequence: TGTGCCAGCAGTCAGTCCCCGGGACCCTCCTACGAGCAGTACTTC.

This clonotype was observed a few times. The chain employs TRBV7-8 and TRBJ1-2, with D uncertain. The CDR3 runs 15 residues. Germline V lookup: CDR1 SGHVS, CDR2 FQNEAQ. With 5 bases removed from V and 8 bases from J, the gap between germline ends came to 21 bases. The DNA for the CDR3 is TGTGCCAGCAGCCCTGGACGCGGCGGGAATATAGGCTACACCTTC. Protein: CASSPGRGGNIGYTF.

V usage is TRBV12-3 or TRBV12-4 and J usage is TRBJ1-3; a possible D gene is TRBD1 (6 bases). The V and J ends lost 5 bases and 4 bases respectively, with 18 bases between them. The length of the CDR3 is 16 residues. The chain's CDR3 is CASSRTAGAGGNTIYF. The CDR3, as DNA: TGTGCCAGCAGTCGAACGGCAGGGGCTGGAGGAAACACCATATATTTT.

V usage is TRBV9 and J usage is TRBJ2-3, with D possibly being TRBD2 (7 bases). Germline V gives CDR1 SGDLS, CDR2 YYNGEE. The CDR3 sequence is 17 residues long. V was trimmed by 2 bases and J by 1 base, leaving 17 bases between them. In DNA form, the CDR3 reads TGTGCCAGCAGCGTTTCCGGGACGGGGGGCGGCACAGATACGCAGTATTTT. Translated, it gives CASSVSGTGGGTDTQYF.

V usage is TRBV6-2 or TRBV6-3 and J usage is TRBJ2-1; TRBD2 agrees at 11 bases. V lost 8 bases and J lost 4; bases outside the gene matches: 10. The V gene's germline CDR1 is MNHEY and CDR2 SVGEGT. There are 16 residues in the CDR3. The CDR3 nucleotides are TGTGCCAGCGGGGGGGGTCGGACTAGCGGGTACAATGAGCAGTTCTTC. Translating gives CASGGGRTSGYNEQFF.

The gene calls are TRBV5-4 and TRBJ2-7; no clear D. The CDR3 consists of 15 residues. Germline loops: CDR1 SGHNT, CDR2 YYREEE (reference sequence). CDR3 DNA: TGTGCCAGCAGACCACCCCTTCGGCAGGCCTACGAGCATTACGTC. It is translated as CASRPPLRQAYEHYV.

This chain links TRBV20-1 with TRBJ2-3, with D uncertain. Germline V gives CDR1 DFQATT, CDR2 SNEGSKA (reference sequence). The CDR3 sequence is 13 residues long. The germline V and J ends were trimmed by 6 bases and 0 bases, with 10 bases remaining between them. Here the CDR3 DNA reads TGCAGTGCCATGCAAGGGAGCACAGATACGCAGTATTTT. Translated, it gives CSAMQGSTDTQYF.

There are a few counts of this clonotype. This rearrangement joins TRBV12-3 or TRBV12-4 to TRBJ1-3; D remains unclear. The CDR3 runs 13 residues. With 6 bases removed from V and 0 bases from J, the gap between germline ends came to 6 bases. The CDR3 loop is CASRSYSGNTIYF. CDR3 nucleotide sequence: TGTGCCAGCAGAAGCTACTCTGGAAACACCATATATTTT.